This T cell receptor (beta chain) was sequenced during a study of shared clonotypes between healthy human individuals. CDR3 size: 13 residues. Losses at the gene ends were 5 bases for V and 4 bases for J; bases not matched to a gene: 2. Germline CDR1 reads SNHLY; CDR2 reads FYNNEI. Concerning this clone: Antigen unknown.

Study conclusions and caveats: An effect of sequencing depth on clonotype sharing among donors was expected.

The method was immunoSEQ multiplex PCR; TCRdb's version includes in-frame clones alone and lacks a portion of them. The sample contains 850,000 to 1,200,000 clones, 65% to 75% of which appear only once. Sequenced: memory CD4+ T cells sorted from blood. Subset given: CD45RA-negative fraction. The V call is TRBV2, the J call TRBJ1-1; 9 positions match TRBD1. The source is a young man in good health. CDR3 protein: CASSWGQGTEAFF. The CDR3 DNA follows: TGTGCCAGCAGTTGGGGACAGGGCACTGAAGCTTTCTTT.